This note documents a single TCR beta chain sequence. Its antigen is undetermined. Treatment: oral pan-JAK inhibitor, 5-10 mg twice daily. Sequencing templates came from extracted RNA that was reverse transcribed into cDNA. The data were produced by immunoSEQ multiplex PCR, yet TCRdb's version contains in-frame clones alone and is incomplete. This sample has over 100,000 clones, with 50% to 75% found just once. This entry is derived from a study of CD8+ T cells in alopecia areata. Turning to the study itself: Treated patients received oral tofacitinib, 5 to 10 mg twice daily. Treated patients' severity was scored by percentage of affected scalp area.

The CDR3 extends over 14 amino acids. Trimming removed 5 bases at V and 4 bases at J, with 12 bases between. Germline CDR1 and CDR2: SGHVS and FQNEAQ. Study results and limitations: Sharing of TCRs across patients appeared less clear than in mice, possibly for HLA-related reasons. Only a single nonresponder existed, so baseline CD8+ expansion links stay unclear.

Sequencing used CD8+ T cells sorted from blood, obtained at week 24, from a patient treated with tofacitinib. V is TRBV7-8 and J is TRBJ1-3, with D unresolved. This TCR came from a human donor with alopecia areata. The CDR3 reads CASSPLPSGNTIYF. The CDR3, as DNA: TGTGCCAGCAGCCCCCTCCCCAGCGGAAACACCATATATTTT.